The TCR beta chain under discussion was sequenced for a study of spatial heterogeneity in lung cancer. Time point defined: sample taken at primary tumor resection. The cohort: approximately 66 early-stage, untreated non-small cell lung cancer patients. The study sequenced unsorted whole RNA from tumor, nontumor lung or frozen PBMC. This clonotype is medium-sized by share. There are 17 residues in the CDR3. V was shortened by 5 bases and J by 3 bases, with 17 bases between the two germline ends. Germline-derived CDR1 and CDR2 are MDHEN and SYDVKM. In the library, each TCR cDNA molecule bore its own unique molecular identifier. TCRdb re-derived calls from the 5' RACE reads in MiXCR, one entry per CDR3 protein. There are fewer than 2,000 distinct CDR3 sequences in the sample; under 30% occur only once, and roughly 13% lies in the top ten.

The V call is TRBV28, the J call TRBJ1-6; D possibly corresponds to TRBD1 (5 bases). This clonotype was obtained from a male donor with early-stage non-small cell lung cancer. The starting material was normal lung tissue next to the tumor, obtained at surgery. CDR3 protein: CASSTLEGSGYNSPLHF. CDR3 DNA sequence: TGTGCCAGCAGTACTTTGGAGGGGTCGGGCTATAATTCACCCCTCCACTTT.